This TCR beta chain derives from a study of CD8+ T cells in alopecia areata. Extracted RNA was reverse transcribed into cDNA, the sequencing template. Clones were read by immunoSEQ multiplex PCR, and TCRdb kept only the in-frame ones, dropping some. The data hold roughly 70,000 clones, with over 25% observed a single time. Trimming at V came to 9 bases and at J to 6 bases, leaving 6 bases not matched to a gene. The V gene's germline CDR1 is MGHDK and CDR2 SYGVNS. This CDR3 has 13 residues. Treatment here: oral pan-JAK inhibitor, 5-10 mg twice daily. General study points: Uncertainty remains about how baseline CD8+ expansion links to response, with one nonresponder.

Of note for this clone: Its cognate antigen is unknown.

The rearrangement uses TRBV25-1 and TRBJ2-7, with TRBD1 matching 12 bases. Here the sequenced sample was CD8+ T cells sorted from blood, taken at week 4, from a patient treated with tofacitinib. This TCR came from a human donor with alopecia areata. The CDR3 loop is CASAPGQGAEQYF. The CDR3 DNA reads as TGTGCCAGTGCTCCGGGACAGGGGGCCGAGCAGTACTTC.